This T cell receptor (beta chain) was identified in a study of OX40 agonist ivuxolimab in advanced cancers. Germline V gene data show CDR1 as SGHVS and CDR2 as FQNEAQ. This CDR3 region has 15 residues. The V gene lost 5 bases and the J gene lost 7 bases, with 15 bases spanning the gap. Study-level results: Researchers did not determine the expanded peripheral T cells' antigen specificity.

Details on this clone: Antigen unknown.

Some clones are missing from TCRdb's copy, which holds only in-frame ones; the method was immunoSEQ multiplex PCR. The table includes about 47,000 clones, around 88% detected once. V is TRBV7-8 and J is TRBJ1-6; maybe TRBD1 (5 bases). The sequencing here drew on CD4+ or CD8+ T cells sorted from blood, taken in a trial of the OX40 agonist ivuxolimab. The TCR originated in an adult with an advanced solid tumor such as melanoma, head and neck, liver or kidney cancer. This CDR3 reads CASSPIGDANSPLHF. CDR3 bases: TGTGCCAGCAGCCCCATAGGGGATGCAAATTCACCCCTCCACTTT.